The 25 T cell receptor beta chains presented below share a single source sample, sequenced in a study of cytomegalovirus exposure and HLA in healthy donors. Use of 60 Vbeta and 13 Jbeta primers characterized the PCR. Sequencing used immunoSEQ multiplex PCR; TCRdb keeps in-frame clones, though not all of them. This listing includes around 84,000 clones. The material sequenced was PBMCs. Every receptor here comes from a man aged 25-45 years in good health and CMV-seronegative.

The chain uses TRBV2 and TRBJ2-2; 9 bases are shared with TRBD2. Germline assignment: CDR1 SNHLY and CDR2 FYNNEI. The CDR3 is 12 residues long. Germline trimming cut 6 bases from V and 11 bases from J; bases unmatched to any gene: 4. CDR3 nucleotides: TGTGCCAGCAGCCTGACTAGCGGAGAGCTGTTTTTT. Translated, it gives CASSLTSGELFF.

The chain's CDR3 is CASSRETGTTTNSPLHF. DNA of the CDR3: TGCGCCAGCAGCCGTGAGACAGGAACTACCACTAATTCACCCCTCCACTTT. The chain links TRBV4-1 to TRBJ1-6; a weak D match, TRBD1 (6 bases). The CDR3 has 17 amino acids. V was shortened by 4 bases and J by 6 bases, with 19 bases between the two germline ends. The germline V gene encodes CDR1 MGHRA and CDR2 YSYEKL.

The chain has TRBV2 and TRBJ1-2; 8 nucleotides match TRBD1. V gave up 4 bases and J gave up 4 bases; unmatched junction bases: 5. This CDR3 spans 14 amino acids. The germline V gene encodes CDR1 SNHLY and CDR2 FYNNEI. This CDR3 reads CASSVAGGGYGYTF. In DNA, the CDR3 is TGTGCCAGCAGTGTTGCAGGGGGCGGCTATGGCTACACCTTC.

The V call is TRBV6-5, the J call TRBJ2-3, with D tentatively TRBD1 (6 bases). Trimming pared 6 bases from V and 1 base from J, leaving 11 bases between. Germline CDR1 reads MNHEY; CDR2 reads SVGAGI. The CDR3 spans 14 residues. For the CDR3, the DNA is TGTGCCAGCAGCCCGACAGGCGGCACAGATACGCAGTATTTT. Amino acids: CASSPTGGTDTQYF.

CDR3 coding DNA: TGTGCCAGCAGCTCATGGGGGGAACCCACCTACGAGCAGTACTTC. Translated, it gives CASSSWGEPTYEQYF. The gene calls are TRBV27 and TRBJ2-7; D is perhaps TRBD2 (6 bases). CDR1 MNHEY and CDR2 SMNVEV come from the germline V gene (reference sequence). Trimming took off 6 bases at V and 2 bases at J, with 17 bases between the two ends. This CDR3 is built from 15 residues.

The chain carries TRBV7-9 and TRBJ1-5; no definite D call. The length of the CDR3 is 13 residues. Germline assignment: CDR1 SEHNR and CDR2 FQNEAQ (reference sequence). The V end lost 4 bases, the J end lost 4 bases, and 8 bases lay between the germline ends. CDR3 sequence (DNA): TGTGCCAGCAGCTGGGCCCTGAATCAGCCCCAGCATTTT. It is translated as CASSWALNQPQHF.

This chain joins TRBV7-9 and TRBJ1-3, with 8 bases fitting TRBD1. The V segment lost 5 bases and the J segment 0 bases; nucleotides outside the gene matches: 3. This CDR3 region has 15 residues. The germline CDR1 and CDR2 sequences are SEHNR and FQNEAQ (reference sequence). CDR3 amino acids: CASSVTGGSGNTIYF. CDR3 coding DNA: TGTGCCAGCAGCGTTACAGGGGGCTCTGGAAACACCATATATTTT.

The DNA for the CDR3 is TGTGCCAGCAGTACCCAAGCGGGGATCTCCTACGAGCAGTACTTC. Amino acid sequence: CASSTQAGISYEQYF. J is TRBJ2-7 and V is TRBV6-5, with 7 bases identical to TRBD2. The CDR3 runs 15 residues. Germline-derived CDR1 and CDR2 are MNHEY and SVGAGI. The junction had 7 bases not matched to a gene; V was cut back by 5 bases and J by 0 bases.

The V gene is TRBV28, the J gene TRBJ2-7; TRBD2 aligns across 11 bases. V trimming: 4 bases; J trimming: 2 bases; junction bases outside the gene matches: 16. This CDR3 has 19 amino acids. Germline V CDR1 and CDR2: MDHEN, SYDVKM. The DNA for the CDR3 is TGTGCCAGCAGTTCCCCACGACAGGTTGGGACTAGCGGAACCTACGAGCAGTACTTC. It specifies CASSSPRQVGTSGTYEQYF.

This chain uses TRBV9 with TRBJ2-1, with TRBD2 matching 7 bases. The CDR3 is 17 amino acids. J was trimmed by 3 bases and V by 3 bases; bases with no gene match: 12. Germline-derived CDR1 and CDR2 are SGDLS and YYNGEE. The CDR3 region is CASSANVGGLDYNEQFF. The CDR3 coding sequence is TGTGCCAGCAGCGCTAACGTCGGTGGACTAGACTACAATGAGCAGTTCTTC.

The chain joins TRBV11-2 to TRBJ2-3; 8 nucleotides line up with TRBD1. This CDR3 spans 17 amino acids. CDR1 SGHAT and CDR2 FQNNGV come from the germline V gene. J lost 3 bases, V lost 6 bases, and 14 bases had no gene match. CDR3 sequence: CASSPPIGTGKTDTQYF. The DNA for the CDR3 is TGTGCCAGCAGTCCGCCCATCGGGACAGGAAAAACAGATACGCAGTATTTT.

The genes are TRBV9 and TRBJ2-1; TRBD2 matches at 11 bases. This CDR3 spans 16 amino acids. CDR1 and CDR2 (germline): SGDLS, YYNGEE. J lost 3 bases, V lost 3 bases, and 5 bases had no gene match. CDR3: CASSAPGLAGYNEQFF. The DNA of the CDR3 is TGTGCCAGCAGCGCCCCAGGACTAGCGGGCTACAATGAGCAGTTCTTC.

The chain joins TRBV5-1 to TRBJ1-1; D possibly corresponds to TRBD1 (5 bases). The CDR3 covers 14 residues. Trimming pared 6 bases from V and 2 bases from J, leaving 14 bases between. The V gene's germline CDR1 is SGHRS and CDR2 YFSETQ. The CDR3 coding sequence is TGCGCCAGCAAATTCGGGGGGGAAAACACTGAAGCTTTCTTT. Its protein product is CASKFGGENTEAFF.

The CDR3 DNA reads TGTGCCAGCAGCCCCCCCCCAGGGCTGATTGCAACTAATGAAAAACTGTTTTTT. It yields the protein CASSPPPGLIATNEKLFF. The chain has TRBV9 and TRBJ1-4, with D tentatively TRBD1 (5 bases). The CDR3 loop spans 18 amino acids. The ends were cut back, 4 bases at V and 0 bases at J, with 19 bases in the middle. The V gene's germline CDR1 is SGDLS and CDR2 YYNGEE.

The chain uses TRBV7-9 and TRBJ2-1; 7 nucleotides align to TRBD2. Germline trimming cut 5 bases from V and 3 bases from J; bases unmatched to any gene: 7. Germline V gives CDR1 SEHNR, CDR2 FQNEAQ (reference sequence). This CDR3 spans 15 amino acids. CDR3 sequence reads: CASSPSPGGYNEQFF. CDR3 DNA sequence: TGTGCCAGCAGCCCCAGCCCGGGGGGCTACAATGAGCAGTTCTTC.

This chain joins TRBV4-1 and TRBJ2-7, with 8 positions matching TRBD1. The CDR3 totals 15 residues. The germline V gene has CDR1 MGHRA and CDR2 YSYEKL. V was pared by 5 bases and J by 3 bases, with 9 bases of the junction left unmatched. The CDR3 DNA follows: TGCGCCAGCAGCTTCGGACAGGGAGAAGGCTACGAGCAGTACTTC. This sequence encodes CASSFGQGEGYEQYF.

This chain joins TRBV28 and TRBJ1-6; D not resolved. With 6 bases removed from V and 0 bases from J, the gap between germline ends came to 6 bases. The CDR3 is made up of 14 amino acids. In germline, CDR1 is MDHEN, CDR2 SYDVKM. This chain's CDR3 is CASRQSSYNSPLHF. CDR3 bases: TGTGCCAGCAGACAGAGCTCCTATAATTCACCCCTCCACTTT.

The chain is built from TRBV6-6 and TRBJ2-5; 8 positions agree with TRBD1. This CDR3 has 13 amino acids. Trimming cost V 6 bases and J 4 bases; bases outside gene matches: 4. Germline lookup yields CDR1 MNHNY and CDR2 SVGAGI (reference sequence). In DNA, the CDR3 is TGTGCCAGCAGCCCCGGGACAGGAGAGACCCAGTACTTC. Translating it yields CASSPGTGETQYF.

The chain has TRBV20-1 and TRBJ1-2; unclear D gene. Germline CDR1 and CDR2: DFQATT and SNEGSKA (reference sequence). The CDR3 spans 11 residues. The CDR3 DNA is TGCAGCCCTCGGGGAACCTATGGCTACACCTTC. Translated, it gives CSPRGTYGYTF.

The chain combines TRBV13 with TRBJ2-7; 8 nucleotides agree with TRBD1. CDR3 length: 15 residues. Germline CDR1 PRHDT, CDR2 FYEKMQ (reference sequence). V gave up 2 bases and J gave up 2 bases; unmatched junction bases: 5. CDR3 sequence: CASSLLGQGAYEQYF. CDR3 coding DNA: TGTGCCAGCAGCTTACTAGGACAGGGCGCCTACGAGCAGTACTTC.

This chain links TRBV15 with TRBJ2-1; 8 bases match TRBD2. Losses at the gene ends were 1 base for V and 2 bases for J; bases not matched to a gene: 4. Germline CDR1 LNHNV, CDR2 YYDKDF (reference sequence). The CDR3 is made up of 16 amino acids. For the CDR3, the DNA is TGTGCCACCAGCAGAGTAACTAGCGGTCCCTACAATGAGCAGTTCTTC. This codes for CATSRVTSGPYNEQFF.

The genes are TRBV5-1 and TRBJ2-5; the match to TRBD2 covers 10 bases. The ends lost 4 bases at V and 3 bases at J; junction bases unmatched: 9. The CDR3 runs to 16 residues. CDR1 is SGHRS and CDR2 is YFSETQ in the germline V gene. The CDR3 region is CASSRPSGLAEETQYF. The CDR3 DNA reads TGCGCCAGCAGCCGACCCTCCGGACTAGCGGAAGAGACCCAGTACTTC.

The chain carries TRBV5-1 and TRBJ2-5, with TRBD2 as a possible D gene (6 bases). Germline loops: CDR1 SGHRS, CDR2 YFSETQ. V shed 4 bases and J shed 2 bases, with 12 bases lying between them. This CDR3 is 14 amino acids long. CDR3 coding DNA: TGCGCCAGCAGCACCGGGACTGGACAAGAGACCCAGTACTTC. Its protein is CASSTGTGQETQYF.

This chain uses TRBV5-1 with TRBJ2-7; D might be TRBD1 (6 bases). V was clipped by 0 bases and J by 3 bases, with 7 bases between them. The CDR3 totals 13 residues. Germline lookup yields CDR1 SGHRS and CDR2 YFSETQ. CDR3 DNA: TGCGCCAGCAGCTTGGAGGGGGACTACGAGCAGTACTTC. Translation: CASSLEGDYEQYF.

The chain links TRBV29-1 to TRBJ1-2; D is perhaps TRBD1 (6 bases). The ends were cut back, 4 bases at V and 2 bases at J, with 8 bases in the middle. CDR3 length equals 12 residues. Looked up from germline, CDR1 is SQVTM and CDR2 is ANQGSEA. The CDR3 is CSVGTANYGYTF. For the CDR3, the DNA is TGCAGCGTTGGGACAGCCAACTATGGCTACACCTTC. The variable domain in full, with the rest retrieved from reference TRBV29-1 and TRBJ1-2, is SAVISQKPSRDICQRGTSLTIQCQVDSQVTMMFWYRQQPGQSLTLIATANQGSEATYESGFVIDKFPISRPNLTFSTLTVSNMSPEDSSIYLCSVGTANYGYTFGSGTRLTVV.